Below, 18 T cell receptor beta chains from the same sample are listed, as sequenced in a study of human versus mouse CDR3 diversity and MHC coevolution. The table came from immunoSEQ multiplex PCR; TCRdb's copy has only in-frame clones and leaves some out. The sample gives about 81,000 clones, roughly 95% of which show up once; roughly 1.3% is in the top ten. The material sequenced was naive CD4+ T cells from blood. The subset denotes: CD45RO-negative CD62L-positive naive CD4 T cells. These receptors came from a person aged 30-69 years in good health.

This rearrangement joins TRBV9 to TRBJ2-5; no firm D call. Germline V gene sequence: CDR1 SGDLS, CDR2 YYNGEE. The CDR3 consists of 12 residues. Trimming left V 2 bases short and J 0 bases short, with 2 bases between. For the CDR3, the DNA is TGTGCCAGCAGCGTCAACCAAGAGACCCAGTACTTC. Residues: CASSVNQETQYF.

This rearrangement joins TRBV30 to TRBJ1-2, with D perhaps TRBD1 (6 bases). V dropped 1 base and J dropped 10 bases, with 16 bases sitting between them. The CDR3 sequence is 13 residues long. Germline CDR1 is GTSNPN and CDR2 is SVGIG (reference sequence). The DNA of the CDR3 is TGTGCCTGGAGTGCTCGTCCCAGGGGAGTCTACACCTTC. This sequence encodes CAWSARPRGVYTF.

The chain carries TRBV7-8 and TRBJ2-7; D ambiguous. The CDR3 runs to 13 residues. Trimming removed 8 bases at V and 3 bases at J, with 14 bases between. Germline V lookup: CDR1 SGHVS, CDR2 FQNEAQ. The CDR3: CASGPSNYYEQYF. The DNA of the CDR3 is TGTGCCAGCGGCCCATCGAATTACTACGAGCAGTACTTC.

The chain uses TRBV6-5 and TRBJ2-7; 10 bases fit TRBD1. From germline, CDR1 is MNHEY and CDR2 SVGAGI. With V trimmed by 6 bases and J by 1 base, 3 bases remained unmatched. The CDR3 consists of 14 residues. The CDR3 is CASRPGQGSYEQYF. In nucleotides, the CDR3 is TGTGCCAGCAGACCGGGACAGGGGTCCTACGAGCAGTACTTC.

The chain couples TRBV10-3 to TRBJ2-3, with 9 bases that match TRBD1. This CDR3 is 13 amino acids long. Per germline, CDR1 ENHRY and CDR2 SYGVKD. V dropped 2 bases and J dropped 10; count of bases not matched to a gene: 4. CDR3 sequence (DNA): TGTGCCATCAGTGAGGGGGACAGGGTGGCGCAGTATTTT. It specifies CAISEGDRVAQYF.

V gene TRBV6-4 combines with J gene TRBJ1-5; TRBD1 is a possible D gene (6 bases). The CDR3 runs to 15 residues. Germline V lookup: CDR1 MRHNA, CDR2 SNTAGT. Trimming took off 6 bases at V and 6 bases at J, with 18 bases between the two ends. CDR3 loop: CASRKGTLWFQPQHF. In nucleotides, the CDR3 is TGTGCCAGCAGGAAGGGGACACTCTGGTTTCAGCCCCAGCATTTT.

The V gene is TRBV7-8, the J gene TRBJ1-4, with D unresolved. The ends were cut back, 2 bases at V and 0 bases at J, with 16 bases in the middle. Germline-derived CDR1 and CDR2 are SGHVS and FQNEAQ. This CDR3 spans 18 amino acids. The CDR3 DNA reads TGTGCCAGCAGCTTAAAGCGGCTGACTTTTGCAACTAATGAAAAACTGTTTTTT. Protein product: CASSLKRLTFATNEKLFF.

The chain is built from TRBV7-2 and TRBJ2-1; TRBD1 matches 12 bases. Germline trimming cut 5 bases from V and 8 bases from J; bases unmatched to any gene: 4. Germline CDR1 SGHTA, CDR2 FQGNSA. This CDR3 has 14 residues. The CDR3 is CASSTWDRGHEQFF. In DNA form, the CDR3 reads TGTGCCAGCAGCACCTGGGACAGGGGGCATGAGCAGTTCTTC. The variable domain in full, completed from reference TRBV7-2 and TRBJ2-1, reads GAGVSQSPSNKVTEKGKDVELRCDPISGHTALYWYRQSLGQGLEFLIYFQGNSAPDKSGLPSDRFSAERTGGSVSTLTIQRTQQEDSAVYLCASSTWDRGHEQFFGPGTRLTVL.

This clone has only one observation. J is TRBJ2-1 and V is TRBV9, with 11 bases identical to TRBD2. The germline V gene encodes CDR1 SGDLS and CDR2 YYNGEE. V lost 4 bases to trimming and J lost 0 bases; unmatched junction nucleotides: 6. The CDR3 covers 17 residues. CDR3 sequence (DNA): TGTGCCAGCAGCCCCTTTAGCGGGAGGGCCTCCTACAATGAGCAGTTCTTC. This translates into CASSPFSGRASYNEQFF.

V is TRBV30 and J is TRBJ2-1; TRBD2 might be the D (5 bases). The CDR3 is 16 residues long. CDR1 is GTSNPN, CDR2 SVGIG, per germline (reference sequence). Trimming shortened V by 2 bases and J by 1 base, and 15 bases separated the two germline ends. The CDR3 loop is CAWSSSRGFSYNEQFF. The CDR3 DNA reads TGTGCCTGGAGTTCATCCCGGGGTTTTTCCTACAATGAGCAGTTCTTC.

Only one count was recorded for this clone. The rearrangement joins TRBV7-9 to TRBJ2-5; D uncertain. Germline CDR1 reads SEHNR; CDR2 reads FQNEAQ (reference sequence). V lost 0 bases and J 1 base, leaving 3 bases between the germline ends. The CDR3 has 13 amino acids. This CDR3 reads CASSLASQETQYF. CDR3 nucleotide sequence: TGTGCCAGCAGCTTAGCCAGCCAAGAGACCCAGTACTTC.

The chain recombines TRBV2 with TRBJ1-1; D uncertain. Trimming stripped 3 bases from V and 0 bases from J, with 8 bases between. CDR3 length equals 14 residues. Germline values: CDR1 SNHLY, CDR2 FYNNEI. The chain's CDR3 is CASSDNRMNTEAFF. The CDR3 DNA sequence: TGTGCCAGCAGTGATAACAGAATGAACACTGAAGCTTTCTTT.

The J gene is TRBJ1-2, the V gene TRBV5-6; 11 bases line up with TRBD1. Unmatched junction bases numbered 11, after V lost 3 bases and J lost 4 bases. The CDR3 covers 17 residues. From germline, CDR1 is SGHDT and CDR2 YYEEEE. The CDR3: CASSSPGQGERGYGYTF. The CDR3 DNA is TGTGCCAGCAGCTCACCGGGACAGGGGGAACGCGGCTATGGCTACACCTTC. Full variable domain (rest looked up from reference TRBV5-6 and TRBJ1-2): DAGVTQSPTHLIKTRGQQVTLRCSPKSGHDTVSWYQQALGQGPQFIFQYYEEEERQRGNFPDRFSGHQFPNYSSELNVNALLLGDSALYLCASSSPGQGERGYGYTFGSGTRLTVV.

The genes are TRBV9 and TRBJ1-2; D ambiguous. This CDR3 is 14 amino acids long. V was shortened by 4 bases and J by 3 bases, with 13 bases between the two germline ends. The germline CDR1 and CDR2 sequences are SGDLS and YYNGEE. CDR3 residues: CASSSTVGDYGYTF. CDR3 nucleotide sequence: TGTGCCAGCAGCTCCACGGTTGGAGACTATGGCTACACCTTC.

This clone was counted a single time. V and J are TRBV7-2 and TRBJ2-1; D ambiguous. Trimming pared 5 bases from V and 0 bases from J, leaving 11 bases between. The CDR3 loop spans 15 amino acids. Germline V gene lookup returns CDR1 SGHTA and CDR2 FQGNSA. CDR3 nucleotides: TGTGCCAGCAGCCCCCTTTTCAGCTCCTACAATGAGCAGTTCTTC. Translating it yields CASSPLFSSYNEQFF.

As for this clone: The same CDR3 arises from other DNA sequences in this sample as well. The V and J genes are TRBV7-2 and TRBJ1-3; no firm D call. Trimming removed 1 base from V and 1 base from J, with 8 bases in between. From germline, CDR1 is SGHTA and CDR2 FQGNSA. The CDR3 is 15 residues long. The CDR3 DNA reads TGTGCCAGCAGCTTAGGCGGGGTATCTGGAAACACCATATATTTT. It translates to CASSLGGVSGNTIYF.

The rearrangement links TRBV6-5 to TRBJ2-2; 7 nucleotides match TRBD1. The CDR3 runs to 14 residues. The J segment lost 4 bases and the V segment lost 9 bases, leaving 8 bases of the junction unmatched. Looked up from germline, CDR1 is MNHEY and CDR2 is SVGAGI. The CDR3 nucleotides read TGTGCCAGTAAACAGGGGCCGTTCACCGGGGAGCTGTTTTTT. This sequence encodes CASKQGPFTGELFF.

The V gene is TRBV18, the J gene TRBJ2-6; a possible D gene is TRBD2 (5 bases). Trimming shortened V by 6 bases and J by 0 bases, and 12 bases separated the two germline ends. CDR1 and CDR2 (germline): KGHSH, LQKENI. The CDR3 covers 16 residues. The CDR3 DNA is TGTGCCAGCTCCGGTAGAGCGGTCTCTGGGGCCAACGTCCTGACTTTC. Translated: CASSGRAVSGANVLTF.